The clone carrying this T cell receptor (beta chain) was seen only a few times. This entry belongs to a study of T cells after yellow fever vaccination. Turning to the study itself: Fractions of low cell number were prepared using SMART-Seq v4 Ultra Low Input.

By 5'RACE template switching, TCR cDNA was produced, with a universal primer site and UMIs added in the process. One entry per CDR3 protein results from TCRdb running MiXCR on the 5' RACE reads. The profile shows 250,000 to 400,000 distinct CDR3 sequences, roughly 3.9% of them singletons. This CDR3 spans 15 amino acids. The germline gives CDR1 MNHEY, CDR2 SMNVEV (reference sequence). Trimming took off 5 bases at V and 6 bases at J, with 20 bases between the two ends. The sequence was collected from a man younger than 35 who received the YFV17D yellow fever vaccine. V gene TRBV27 combines with J gene TRBJ2-7, with a possible D match to TRBD2 (6 bases). The sample here was PBMCs, taken 5 days after the yellow fever booster vaccination. In DNA, the CDR3 is TGTGCCAGCAGTCCGACGGGGGACCCGTTGTTCGAGCAGTACTTC. Translation: CASSPTGDPLFEQYF.